This record concerns one T cell receptor (beta chain) sequence. No antigen is known for it. The junction shows a germline mismatch at one end, possibly a read error. Primers used in a second PCR of about 7 to 12 cycles were a sample-barcoded 5' primer and a J-beta primer mix. TCRdb itself ran the 5' RACE reads through MiXCR, one entry per CDR3 protein. Of roughly 1.5 million distinct CDR3 sequences in the sample, approximately 43% were seen once. The sample is drawn from a study of blood T cells in healthy people across ages. Germline CDR1 SQVTM, CDR2 ANQGSEA. The CDR3 is made up of 15 amino acids. Study-level results: With age, beta diversity per million T cells declined roughly linearly, significantly by around 43.

For every donor, a draw yielded around 10 milliliters of peripheral blood. The V call is TRBV29-1, the J call TRBJ1-2; D unclear. The TCR originated in a woman aged 18-30 years in good health. Sequenced sample: blood. The CDR3 nucleotides read TGCTGCGTAACCCCGGCGGATAGAGCTAACTATGGCTACACCTTC. Protein sequence: CCVTPADRANYGYTF.